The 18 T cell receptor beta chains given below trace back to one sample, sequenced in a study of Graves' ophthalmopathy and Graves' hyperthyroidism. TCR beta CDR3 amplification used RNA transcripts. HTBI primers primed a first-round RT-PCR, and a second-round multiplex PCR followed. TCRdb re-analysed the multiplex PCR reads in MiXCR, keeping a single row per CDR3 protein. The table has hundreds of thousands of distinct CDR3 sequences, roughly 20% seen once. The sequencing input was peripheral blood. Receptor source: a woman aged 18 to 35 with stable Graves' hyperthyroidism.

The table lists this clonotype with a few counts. For the CDR3, the DNA is TGTGCCAGCAGTGAGGACAGGGACTATAATTCACCCCTCCACTTT. It specifies CASSEDRDYNSPLHF. V and J are TRBV6-1 and TRBJ1-6; 8 bases are a match to TRBD1. The CDR3 spans 15 residues. J lost 3 bases, V lost 3 bases, and 1 base had no gene match. In germline, CDR1 is MNHNS, CDR2 SASEGT.

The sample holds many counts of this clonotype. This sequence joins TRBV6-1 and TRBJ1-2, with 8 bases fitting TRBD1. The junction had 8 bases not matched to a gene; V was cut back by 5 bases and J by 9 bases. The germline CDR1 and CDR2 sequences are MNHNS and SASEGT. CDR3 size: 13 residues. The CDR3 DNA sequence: TGTGCCAGCAGTCCCCGGACAGGGATGAGCTACACCTTC. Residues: CASSPRTGMSYTF.

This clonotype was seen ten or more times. The DNA for the CDR3 is TGCGCCACCCGTAGACAGGGGGCTAGTGAGCAGTACTTC. Translating it yields CATRRQGASEQYF. The chain carries TRBV5-1 and TRBJ2-7; 10 bases are a match to TRBD1. CDR1 is SGHRS and CDR2 is YFSETQ in the germline V gene. The length of the CDR3 is 13 residues. Losses at the gene ends were 9 bases for V and 7 bases for J; bases not matched to a gene: 10.

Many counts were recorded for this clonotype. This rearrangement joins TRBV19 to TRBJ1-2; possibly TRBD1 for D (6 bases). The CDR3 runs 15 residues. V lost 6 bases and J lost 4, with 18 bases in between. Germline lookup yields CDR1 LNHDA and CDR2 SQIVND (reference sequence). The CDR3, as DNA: TGTGCCAGTAGGTCCGGAACAGGGAATGGCTATGGCTACACCTTC. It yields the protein CASRSGTGNGYGYTF.

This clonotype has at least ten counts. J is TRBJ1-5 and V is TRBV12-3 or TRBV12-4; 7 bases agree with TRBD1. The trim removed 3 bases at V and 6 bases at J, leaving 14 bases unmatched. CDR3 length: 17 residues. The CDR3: CASSLGQGGKLGQPQHF. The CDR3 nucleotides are TGTGCCAGCAGTTTGGGTCAGGGGGGAAAGTTAGGTCAGCCCCAGCATTTT.

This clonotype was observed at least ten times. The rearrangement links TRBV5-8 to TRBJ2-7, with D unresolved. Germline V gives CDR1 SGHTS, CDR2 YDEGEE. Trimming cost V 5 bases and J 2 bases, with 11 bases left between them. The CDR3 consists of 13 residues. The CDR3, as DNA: TGTGCCAGCAGACCAGCGAATACCTACGAGCAGTACTTC. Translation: CASRPANTYEQYF.

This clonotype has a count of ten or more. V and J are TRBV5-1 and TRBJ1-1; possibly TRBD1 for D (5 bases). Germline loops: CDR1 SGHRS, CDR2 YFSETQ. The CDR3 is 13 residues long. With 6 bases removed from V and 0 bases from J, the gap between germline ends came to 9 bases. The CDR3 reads CASTDTMNTEAFF. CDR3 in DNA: TGCGCCAGCACGGACACGATGAACACTGAAGCTTTCTTT.

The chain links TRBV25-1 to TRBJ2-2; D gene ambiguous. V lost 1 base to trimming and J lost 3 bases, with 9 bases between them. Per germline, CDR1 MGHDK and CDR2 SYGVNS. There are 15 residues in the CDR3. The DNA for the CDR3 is TGTGCCAGCAGTGAATTAAGGGTAGACACCGGGGAGCTGTTTTTT. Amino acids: CASSELRVDTGELFF.

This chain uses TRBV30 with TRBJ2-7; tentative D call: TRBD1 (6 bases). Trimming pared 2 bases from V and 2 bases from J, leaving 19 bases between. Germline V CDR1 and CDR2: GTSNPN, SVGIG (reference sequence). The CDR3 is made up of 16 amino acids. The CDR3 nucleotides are TGTGCCTGGAGTCACCGGGACAATAAACCCCCCTACGAGCAGTACTTC. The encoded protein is CAWSHRDNKPPYEQYF. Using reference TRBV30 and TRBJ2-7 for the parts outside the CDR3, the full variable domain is SQTIHQWPATLVQPVGSPLSLECTVEGTSNPNLYWYRQAAGRGLQLLFYSVGIGQISSEVPQNLSASRPQDRQFILSSKKLLLSDSGFYLCAWSHRDNKPPYEQYFGPGTRLTVT.

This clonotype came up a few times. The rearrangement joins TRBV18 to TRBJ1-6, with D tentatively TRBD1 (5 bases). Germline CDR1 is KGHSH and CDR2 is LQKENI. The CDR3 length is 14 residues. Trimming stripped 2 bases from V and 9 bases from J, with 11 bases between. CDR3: CASSPSGRSSPLHF. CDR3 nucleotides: TGTGCCAGCTCACCATCAGGGCGGAGTTCACCCCTCCACTTT.

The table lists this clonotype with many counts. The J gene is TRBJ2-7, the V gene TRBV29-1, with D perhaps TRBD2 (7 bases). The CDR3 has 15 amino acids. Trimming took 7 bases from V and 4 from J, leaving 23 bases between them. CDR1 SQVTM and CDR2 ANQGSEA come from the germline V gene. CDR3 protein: CSALVGGRDPYEQYF. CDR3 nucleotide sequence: TGCAGCGCCCTCGTGGGGGGGCGGGATCCATACGAGCAGTACTTC.

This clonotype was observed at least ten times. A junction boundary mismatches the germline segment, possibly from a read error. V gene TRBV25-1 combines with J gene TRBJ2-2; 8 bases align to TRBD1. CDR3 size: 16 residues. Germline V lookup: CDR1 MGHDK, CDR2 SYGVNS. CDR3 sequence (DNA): TGTGCCAGCAGTGAATCGGACAGGGCCAACACCGGGGAGCCGTTTTTT. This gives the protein CASSESDRANTGEPFF.

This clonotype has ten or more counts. The DNA for the CDR3 is TGTGCCAGTAAACCCACAGGGAGGACCGGGGAGCTGTTTTTT. It translates to CASKPTGRTGELFF. The chain joins TRBV6-1 to TRBJ2-2; D could derive from TRBD1 or TRBD2 (6 bases each). V was trimmed by 9 bases and J by 5 bases, leaving 16 bases between them. The germline CDR1 and CDR2 sequences are MNHNS and SASEGT. This CDR3 has 14 amino acids.

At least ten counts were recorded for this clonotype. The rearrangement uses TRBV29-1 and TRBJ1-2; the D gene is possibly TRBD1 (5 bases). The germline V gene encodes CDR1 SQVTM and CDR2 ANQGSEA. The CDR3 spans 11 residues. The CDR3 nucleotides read TGCAGGCCTTCTCCAGGGCATGGCTACACCTTC. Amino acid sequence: CRPSPGHGYTF. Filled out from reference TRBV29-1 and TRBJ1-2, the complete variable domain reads SAVISQKPSRDICQRGTSLTIQCQVDSQVTMMFWYRQQPGQSLTLIATANQGSEATYESGFVIDKFPISRPNLTFSTLTVSNMSPEDSSIYLCRPSPGHGYTFGSGTRLTVV.

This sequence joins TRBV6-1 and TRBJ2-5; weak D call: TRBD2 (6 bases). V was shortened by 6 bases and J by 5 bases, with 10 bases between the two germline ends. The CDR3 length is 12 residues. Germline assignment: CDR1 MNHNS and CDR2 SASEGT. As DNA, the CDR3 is TGTGCCAGCAGGCCTGGGGGGGAGACCCAGTACTTC. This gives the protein CASRPGGETQYF.

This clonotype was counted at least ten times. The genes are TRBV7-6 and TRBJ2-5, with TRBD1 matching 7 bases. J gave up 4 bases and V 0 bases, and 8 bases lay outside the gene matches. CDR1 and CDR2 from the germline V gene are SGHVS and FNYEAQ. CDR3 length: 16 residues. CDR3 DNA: TGTGCCAGCAGCTTAGCGCATTCATCAGGGGGAGAGACCCAGTACTTC. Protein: CASSLAHSSGGETQYF.

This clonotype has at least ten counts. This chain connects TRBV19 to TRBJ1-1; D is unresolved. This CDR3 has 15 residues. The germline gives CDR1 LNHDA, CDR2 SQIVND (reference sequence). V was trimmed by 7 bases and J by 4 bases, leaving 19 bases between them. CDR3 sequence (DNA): TGTGCCAGTACCCCCAGAGAGGCATCGGTCACTGAAGCTTTCTTT. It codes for CASTPREASVTEAFF.

CDR3 in DNA: TGTGCCAGCAGGGGTCAGCCGGCTACCTACGAGCAGTACTTC. It translates to CASRGQPATYEQYF. The gene calls are TRBV28 and TRBJ2-7; D call uncertain. The V and J ends lost 6 bases and 2 bases respectively, with 14 bases between them. Per the germline V gene, CDR1 is MDHEN and CDR2 is SYDVKM. The CDR3 is 14 amino acids. The full variable domain, its missing parts supplied by reference TRBV28 and TRBJ2-7, is DVKVTQSSRYLVKRTGEKVFLECVQDMDHENMFWYRQDPGLGLRLIYFSYDVKMKEKGDIPEGYSVSREKKERFSLILESASTNQTSMYLCASRGQPATYEQYFGPGTRLTVT.